The 28 T cell receptor beta chains below come from one sample, sequenced in a study of PD-1 blockade in classical Hodgkin lymphoma. Time point given: cycle 4 day 1 (C4D1), after less than seven weeks of nivolumab. Every single patient, without exception, relapsed after autologous stem cell transplantation, and brentuximab vedotin exposure varied. Libraries were prepared by immunoSEQ multiplex PCR; TCRdb keeps only in-frame clonotypes and omits some of them. The sample includes tens of thousands of clones, more than 60% seen only once; the top ten take 9.8%. Source: peripheral blood mononuclear cells (PBMCs), taken before the fourth cycle of nivolumab. The receptors were sampled from a human donor with classical Hodgkin lymphoma.

A few counts support this clone. J is TRBJ1-2 and V is TRBV19; D possibly corresponds to TRBD1 (5 bases). The V gene lost 3 bases and the J gene lost 6 bases, with 14 bases spanning the gap. Germline values: CDR1 LNHDA, CDR2 SQIVND (reference sequence). The CDR3 has 14 residues. The chain's CDR3 is CASSMVPGTNGYTF. For the CDR3, the DNA is TGTGCCAGTAGTATGGTCCCAGGGACGAATGGCTACACCTTC.

As regards this clone: Germline and junction disagree at one end, which may indicate a read error. This chain links TRBV7-7 with TRBJ2-2; a weak D match, TRBD2 (6 bases). Germline values: CDR1 SSHAT, CDR2 FNYEAQ (reference sequence). CDR3 length: 14 amino acids. The CDR3 is CASSLGRYTGELFF. In DNA, the CDR3 is TGTGCTAGCAGCCTAGGGAGGTACACCGGGGAGCTGTTTTTT. The whole variable domain, remainder taken from reference TRBV7-7 and TRBJ2-2, is GAGVSQSPRYKVTKRGQDVTLRCDPISSHATLYWYQQALGQGPEFLTYFNYEAQPDKSGLPSDRFSAERPEGSISTLTIQRTEQRDSAMYRCASSLGRYTGELFFGEGSRLTVL.

The count of this clone is one. This chain joins TRBV5-1 and TRBJ2-7; tentative D call: TRBD1 (5 bases). The V gene lost 1 base and the J gene lost 0 bases, with 14 bases spanning the gap. The germline V gene has CDR1 SGHRS and CDR2 YFSETQ. This CDR3 is built from 16 residues. This chain's CDR3 is CASSLLTAGSSYEQYF. The DNA for the CDR3 is TGCGCCAGCAGCTTGTTGACAGCCGGAAGCTCCTACGAGCAGTACTTC.

This clone has just a few counts. The V call is TRBV4-3, the J call TRBJ1-1; the D gene is possibly TRBD1 (5 bases). V lost 4 bases, J lost 3 bases, and 15 bases lay in between. Germline CDR1 and CDR2: LGHNA and YSLEER. This CDR3 has 15 residues. The CDR3 coding sequence is TGCGCCAGCAGCCCAACGCGCGACAGATACACTGAAGCTTTCTTT. It encodes CASSPTRDRYTEAFF.

The rearrangement joins TRBV11-2 to TRBJ1-2; 8 bases are a match to TRBD1. CDR1 and CDR2 (germline): SGHAT, FQNNGV. V lost 2 bases to trimming and J lost 4 bases; unmatched junction nucleotides: 6. CDR3 length equals 15 residues. The CDR3 loop is CASSLNRDRSYGYTF. The CDR3 region has the DNA TGTGCCAGCAGCTTAAATCGGGACAGGAGCTATGGCTACACCTTC.

The J gene is TRBJ2-4, the V gene TRBV28; D unresolved. Germline CDR1 reads MDHEN; CDR2 reads SYDVKM. The CDR3 has 15 residues. Trimming took 6 bases from V and 0 from J, leaving 12 bases between them. Here the CDR3 reads CASRGSELAKNIQYF. CDR3 in DNA: TGTGCCAGCAGAGGCTCCGAACTAGCCAAAAACATTCAGTACTTC.

The chain uses TRBV5-5 and TRBJ1-3; no reliable D call. Germline V gene sequence: CDR1 SGHKS, CDR2 YYEKEE (reference sequence). The CDR3 is 13 residues long. V was pared by 5 bases and J by 0 bases, with 6 bases between. The CDR3 DNA sequence: TGTGCCAGCAGGGGCAGCTCTGGAAACACCATATATTTT. Protein sequence: CASRGSSGNTIYF.

J is TRBJ2-1 and V is TRBV15; 8 bases agree with TRBD1. This CDR3 comprises 17 residues. Germline V gene data show CDR1 as LNHNV and CDR2 as YYDKDF (reference sequence). The J segment lost 2 bases and the V segment lost 0 bases, leaving 6 bases of the junction unmatched. The CDR3 nucleotides are TGTGCCACCAGCAGAGAAGGACAGGGATCGGCCTACAATGAGCAGTTCTTC. This gives the protein CATSREGQGSAYNEQFF.

The chain combines TRBV5-6 with TRBJ2-2; 8 nucleotides match TRBD1. The V segment lost 1 base and the J segment 6 bases; nucleotides outside the gene matches: 5. The CDR3 loop spans 15 amino acids. CDR1 is SGHDT and CDR2 is YYEEEE in the germline V gene. The CDR3 sequence: CASSLMDRVSGELFF. As DNA, the CDR3 is TGTGCCAGCAGCTTGATGGACAGGGTATCCGGGGAGCTGTTTTTT.

The chain couples TRBV5-5 to TRBJ2-7, with D possibly being TRBD1 (7 bases). Germline CDR1 is SGHKS and CDR2 is YYEKEE (reference sequence). CDR3 length: 12 residues. Trimming removed 4 bases at V and 6 bases at J, with 11 bases between. The DNA of the CDR3 is TGTGCCAGCAGCCTGCAGGGGGGCGAGCAGTACTTC. Protein sequence: CASSLQGGEQYF.

The sample holds one count of this clone. The chain recombines TRBV19 with TRBJ1-2, with TRBD1 matching 8 bases. The CDR3 covers 15 residues. Trimming took 6 bases from V and 4 from J; bases not matched to a gene: 10. Germline V gene lookup returns CDR1 LNHDA and CDR2 SQIVND (reference sequence). DNA for the CDR3: TGTGCCAGTAGCCCCCTCGGGACAGGTGGCTATGGCTACACCTTC. As protein: CASSPLGTGGYGYTF.

This chain joins TRBV2 and TRBJ1-2; D is unresolved. Germline lookup yields CDR1 SNHLY and CDR2 FYNNEI. CDR3 length: 12 amino acids. V was trimmed by 6 bases and J by 4 bases, leaving 9 bases between them. Here the CDR3 reads CASSWAAYGYTF. CDR3 sequence (DNA): TGTGCCAGCAGCTGGGCCGCCTATGGCTACACCTTC.

V usage is TRBV5-4 and J usage is TRBJ2-2; 9 positions agree with TRBD1. Germline V CDR1 and CDR2: SGHNT, YYREEE (reference sequence). The CDR3 sequence is 15 residues long. With 2 bases clipped from V and 5 bases from J, the junction kept 4 bases outside the gene matches. The CDR3 protein is CASSFRDRDTGELFF. The CDR3 DNA sequence: TGTGCCAGCAGCTTCCGGGACAGGGATACCGGGGAGCTGTTTTTT.

This rearrangement joins TRBV7-9 to TRBJ2-2, with TRBD1 identical over 9 bases. Germline V lookup: CDR1 SEHNR, CDR2 FQNEAQ (reference sequence). The CDR3 contains 15 residues. The ends lost 3 bases at V and 6 bases at J; junction bases unmatched: 5. CDR3 sequence: CASSFGTGRPGELFF. CDR3 DNA sequence: TGTGCCAGCAGCTTTGGGACAGGGCGTCCCGGGGAGCTGTTTTTT.

By sample fraction, this clone is medium-sized. The V and J genes are TRBV6-4 and TRBJ2-1, with TRBD2 matching over 15 bases. Germline lookup yields CDR1 MRHNA and CDR2 SNTAGT. The CDR3 contains 18 residues. Trimming at V came to 10 bases and at J to 8 bases, leaving 18 bases not matched to a gene. The CDR3 DNA sequence: TGTGCCACGGGACAGGGCGATGGACTAGCGGGGGGGCCCTATGAGCAGTTCTTC. Amino acids: CATGQGDGLAGGPYEQFF.

The rearrangement links TRBV29-1 to TRBJ2-3, with TRBD2 matching over 7 bases. With 2 bases clipped from V and 4 bases from J, the junction kept 12 bases outside the gene matches. CDR3 length equals 16 residues. Germline lookup yields CDR1 SQVTM and CDR2 ANQGSEA. The CDR3 region is CSVESPSGGHPDTQYF. The DNA of the CDR3 is TGCAGCGTTGAAAGCCCTAGCGGAGGGCACCCAGATACGCAGTATTTT.

J is TRBJ2-7 and V is TRBV2; 7 bases are shared with TRBD1. V trimming: 6 bases; J trimming: 0 bases; junction bases outside the gene matches: 5. CDR3 length equals 14 residues. Germline V gives CDR1 SNHLY, CDR2 FYNNEI. CDR3 sequence: CASSRQGNSYEQYF. The CDR3 nucleotides read TGTGCCAGCAGCAGACAGGGAAACTCCTACGAGCAGTACTTC.

The chain couples TRBV9 to TRBJ1-2; 7 nucleotides align to TRBD1. This CDR3 comprises 13 residues. V lost 5 bases to trimming and J lost 3 bases; unmatched junction nucleotides: 4. Germline V gives CDR1 SGDLS, CDR2 YYNGEE. CDR3 in DNA: TGTGCCAGCAGAGACAGGGAAGACTATGGCTACACCTTC. Protein sequence: CASRDREDYGYTF.

V and J are TRBV7-9 and TRBJ1-1; the D is unclear. CDR3 length equals 14 residues. Germline V gives CDR1 SEHNR, CDR2 FQNEAQ (reference sequence). V lost 2 bases, J lost 0 bases, and 7 bases lay in between. In nucleotides, the CDR3 is TGTGCCAGCAGCTTATACACAGTGAACACTGAAGCTTTCTTT. Translated, it gives CASSLYTVNTEAFF. Looking up the rest from reference TRBV7-9 and TRBJ1-1 gives the full variable domain: DTGVSQNPRHKITKRGQNVTFRCDPISEHNRLYWYRQTLGQGPEFLTYFQNEAQLEKSRLLSDRFSAERPKGSFSTLEIQRTEQGDSAMYLCASSLYTVNTEAFFGQGTRLTVV.

J is TRBJ1-4 and V is TRBV5-4, with a tentative D call TRBD1 (5 bases). Germline CDR1 SGHNT, CDR2 YYREEE (reference sequence). CDR3 size: 17 residues. The V and J ends lost 2 bases and 0 bases respectively, with 14 bases between them. CDR3 protein: CASSFWRDGTTNEKLFF. In DNA, the CDR3 is TGTGCCAGCAGCTTCTGGCGGGACGGAACAACTAATGAAAAACTGTTTTTT. The complete variable domain, with remaining parts taken from reference TRBV5-4 and TRBJ1-4, reads ETGVTQSPTHLIKTRGQQVTLRCSSQSGHNTVSWYQQALGQGPQFIFQYYREEENGRGNFPPRFSGLQFPNYSSELNVNALELDDSALYLCASSFWRDGTTNEKLFFGSGTQLSVL.

This clone has at least ten counts. This chain joins TRBV6-4 and TRBJ1-2, with 7 bases aligning to TRBD1. Germline-derived CDR1 and CDR2 are MRHNA and SNTAGT. The CDR3 is 16 amino acids. The V gene end was trimmed by 0 bases and the J gene end by 5 bases; junction bases not matched to a gene: 9. CDR3 in amino acids: CASSDSNRGNHYGYTF. The CDR3 nucleotides read TGTGCCAGCAGTGACTCAAACAGGGGTAACCATTATGGCTACACCTTC.

The chain recombines TRBV5-1 with TRBJ2-7; tentative D call: TRBD2 (5 bases). This CDR3 is built from 14 residues. Germline V gives CDR1 SGHRS, CDR2 YFSETQ. Trimming removed 3 bases from V and 5 bases from J, with 15 bases in between. The CDR3 region has the DNA TGCGCCAGCAGCTGGAGGACGGACCTAGACGAGCAGTACTTC. As protein: CASSWRTDLDEQYF.

The chain is built from TRBV7-9 and TRBJ1-2; D gene uncertain. V shed 1 base and J shed 8 bases, with 2 bases lying between them. The CDR3 spans 10 residues. Germline CDR1 reads SEHNR; CDR2 reads FQNEAQ (reference sequence). CDR3 coding DNA: TGTGCCAGCAGCTTAGAAGGCTACACCTTC. It yields the protein CASSLEGYTF.

This chain links TRBV4-3 with TRBJ2-3; no clear D. The CDR3 is made up of 14 amino acids. Germline V lookup: CDR1 LGHNA, CDR2 YSLEER. V was cut by 4 bases and J by 4 bases, with 12 bases left in between. The CDR3 here is CASSLELGPDTQYF. Here the CDR3 DNA reads TGCGCCAGCAGCCTAGAGCTAGGGCCAGATACGCAGTATTTT.

This chain connects TRBV29-1 to TRBJ2-3; TRBD2 agrees at 8 bases. The CDR3 loop spans 15 amino acids. Per germline, CDR1 SQVTM and CDR2 ANQGSEA. The V segment lost 6 bases and the J segment 4 bases; nucleotides outside the gene matches: 12. CDR3 nucleotides: TGCAGCGTGCGACGGGGGGGCACGAGGGCAGATACGCAGTATTTT. Its protein product is CSVRRGGTRADTQYF.

The sample holds a few counts of this clone. The rearrangement uses TRBV19 and TRBJ2-3; D remains unclear. V dropped 6 bases and J dropped 1 base, with 8 bases sitting between them. The CDR3 sequence is 13 residues long. Per the germline V gene, CDR1 is LNHDA and CDR2 is SQIVND (reference sequence). The CDR3 DNA follows: TGTGCCAGTAGGATGAAAGGCACAGATACGCAGTATTTT. Protein sequence: CASRMKGTDTQYF.

This chain uses TRBV18 with TRBJ2-1, with D possibly TRBD2 on 6 matching bases. With 3 bases removed from V and 5 bases from J, the gap between germline ends came to 14 bases. The CDR3 consists of 15 residues. Per the germline V gene, CDR1 is KGHSH and CDR2 is LQKENI. As DNA, the CDR3 is TGTGCCAGCTCACCCCTACGGGGGAAGGACAATGAGCAGTTCTTC. Translated: CASSPLRGKDNEQFF.

The chain employs TRBV5-1 and TRBJ2-3; D perhaps matches TRBD2 (5 bases). The CDR3 is 15 residues long. V lost 0 bases and J 2 bases, leaving 10 bases between the germline ends. The germline V gene has CDR1 SGHRS and CDR2 YFSETQ. The CDR3 DNA reads TGCGCCAGCAGCTTGGACCGGGGAAACACAGATACGCAGTATTTT. As protein: CASSLDRGNTDTQYF.